A selection of T cell receptor beta chains follows, all from one sample in a study of cytomegalovirus exposure and HLA in healthy donors. Assay used: immunoSEQ multiplex PCR; TCRdb lists only in-frame clones, some missing. The data hold about 150,000 clones, with around 84% observed a single time. Sequencing input: PBMCs. Receptors originate from a man aged 18 to 35 in good health and CMV-seronegative. CDR3s include the opening cysteine and the closing phenylalanine or tryptophan. Size values are once, few and many counts, or a class for expanded clones, and some rows have none.

TRBJ1-4,16,TRBV9,-,CASSSRQASTNEKLFF
TRBJ2-6,18,TRBV4-1,-,CASSQESAGFSGANVLTF
TRBJ2-1,14,TRBV28,-,CASSASPRGGEQFF
TRBJ2-6,15,TRBV11-2,-,CASSFSHSGANVLTF
TRBJ2-2,14,TRBV28,-,CASSRAGNTGELFF
TRBJ2-7,13,TRBV11-3,-,CASSLAGTGKQYF
TRBJ1-5,15,TRBV28,-,CASSWGQVGNQPQHF
TRBJ1-4,15,TRBV5-1,-,CASSPGWGQGEKLFF
TRBJ2-2,15,TRBV7-8,-,CASSLEAGGTGELFF
TRBJ2-7,17,TRBV4-1,few,CASSQGTLAGGFYEQYF
TRBJ2-7,17,TRBV18,-,CASSPRPWDRGIYEQYF
TRBJ1-1,14,TRBV5-6,-,CASSFNRVSTEAFF
TRBJ2-7,13,TRBV5-4,once,CASTPGASYEQYF
TRBJ2-7,17,TRBV7-9,-,CSSSPRSLGQVRDEQYF
TRBJ2-1,14,TRBV5-4,-,CASSWTSGDNEQFF
TRBJ2-2,15,TRBV11-3,-,CASRRLAGDTGELFF